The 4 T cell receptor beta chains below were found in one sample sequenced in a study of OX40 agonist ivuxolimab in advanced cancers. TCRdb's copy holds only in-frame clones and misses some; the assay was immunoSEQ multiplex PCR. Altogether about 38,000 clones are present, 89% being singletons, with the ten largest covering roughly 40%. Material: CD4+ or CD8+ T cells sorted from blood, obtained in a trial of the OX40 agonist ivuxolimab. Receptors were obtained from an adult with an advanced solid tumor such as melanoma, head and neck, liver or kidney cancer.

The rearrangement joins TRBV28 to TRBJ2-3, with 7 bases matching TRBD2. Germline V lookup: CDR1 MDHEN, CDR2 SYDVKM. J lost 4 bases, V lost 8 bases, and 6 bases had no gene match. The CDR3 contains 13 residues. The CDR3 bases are TGTGCCAGCCAAAGCCGGGGGGCAGATACGCAGTATTTT. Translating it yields CASQSRGADTQYF.

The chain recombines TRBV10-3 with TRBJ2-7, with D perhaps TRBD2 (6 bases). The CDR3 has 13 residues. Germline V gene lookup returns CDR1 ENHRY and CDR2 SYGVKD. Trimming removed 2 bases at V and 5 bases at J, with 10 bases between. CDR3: CAISEGGLDEQYF. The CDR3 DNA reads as TGTGCCATCAGTGAGGGGGGACTGGACGAGCAGTACTTC.

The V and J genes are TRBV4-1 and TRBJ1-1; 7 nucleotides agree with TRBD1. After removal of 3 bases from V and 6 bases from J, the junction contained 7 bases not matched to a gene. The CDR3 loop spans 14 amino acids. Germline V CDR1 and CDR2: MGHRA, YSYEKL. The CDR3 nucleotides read TGCGCCAGCAGCCATCCCCAGGGGGGTTCTGAAGCTTTCTTT. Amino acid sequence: CASSHPQGGSEAFF.

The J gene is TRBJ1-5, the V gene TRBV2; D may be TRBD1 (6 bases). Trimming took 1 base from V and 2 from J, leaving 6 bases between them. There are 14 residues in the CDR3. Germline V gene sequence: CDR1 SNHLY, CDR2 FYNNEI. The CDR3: CASSEGQGNQPQHF. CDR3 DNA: TGTGCCAGCAGTGAAGGACAGGGCAATCAGCCCCAGCATTTT.